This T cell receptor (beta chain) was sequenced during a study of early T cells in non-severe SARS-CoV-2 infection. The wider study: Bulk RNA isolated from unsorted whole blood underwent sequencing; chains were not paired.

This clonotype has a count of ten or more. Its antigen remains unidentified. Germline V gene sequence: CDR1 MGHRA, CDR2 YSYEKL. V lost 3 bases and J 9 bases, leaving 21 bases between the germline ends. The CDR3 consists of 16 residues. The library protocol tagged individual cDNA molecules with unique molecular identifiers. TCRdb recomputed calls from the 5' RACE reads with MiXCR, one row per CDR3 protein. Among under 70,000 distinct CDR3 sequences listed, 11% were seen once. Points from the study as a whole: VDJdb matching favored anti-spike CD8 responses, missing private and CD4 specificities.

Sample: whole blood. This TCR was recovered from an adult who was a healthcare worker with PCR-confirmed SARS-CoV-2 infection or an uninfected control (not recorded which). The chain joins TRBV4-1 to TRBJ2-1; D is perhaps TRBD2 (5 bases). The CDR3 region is CASSQFGSYIGGEQFF. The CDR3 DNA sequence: TGCGCCAGCAGCCAGTTTGGCAGCTATATTGGAGGTGAGCAGTTCTTC.